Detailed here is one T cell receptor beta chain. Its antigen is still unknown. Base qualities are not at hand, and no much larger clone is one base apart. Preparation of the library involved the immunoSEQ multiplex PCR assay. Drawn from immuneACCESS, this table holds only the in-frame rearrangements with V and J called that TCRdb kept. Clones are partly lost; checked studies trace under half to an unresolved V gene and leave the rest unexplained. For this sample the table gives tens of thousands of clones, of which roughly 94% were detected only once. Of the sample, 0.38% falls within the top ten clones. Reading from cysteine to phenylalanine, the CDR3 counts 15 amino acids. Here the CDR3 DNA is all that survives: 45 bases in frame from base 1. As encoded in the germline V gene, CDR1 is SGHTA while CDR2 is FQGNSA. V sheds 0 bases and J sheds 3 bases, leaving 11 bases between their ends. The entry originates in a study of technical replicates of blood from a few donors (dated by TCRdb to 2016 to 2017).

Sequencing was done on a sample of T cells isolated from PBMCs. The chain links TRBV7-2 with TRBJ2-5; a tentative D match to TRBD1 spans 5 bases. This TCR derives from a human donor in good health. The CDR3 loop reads CASSLAGVREETQYF. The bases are TGTGCCAGCAGCTTAGCAGGGGTTAGGGAAGAGACCCAGTACTTC.